This T cell receptor (beta chain) emerged from a study of long-term antiretroviral therapy in people with HIV. Study-level background: Collection of the earliest samples took place about a decade ahead of the 2015 immediate-ART recommendation. Study results and limitations: Blood sampling spanned 2004 to 2017, possibly under older ART regimens. Clones that expanded before ART (that is, prior to treatment) dominated the repertoire at all time points.

V shed 2 bases, J shed 8 bases, and the junction held 7 bases outside the gene matches. The CDR3 loop spans 14 amino acids. Germline V lookup: CDR1 SGHDT, CDR2 YYEEEE. At survey level, the immunoSEQ assay was run in its v3.0 version. Produced via immunoSEQ multiplex PCR; TCRdb's table is partial and in-frame only. The repertoire includes tens of thousands of clones, 90% to 95% of them detected once, and roughly 8% sits in the top ten. Every donor had one or more pre-ART and two or more post-ART PBMC samples. Concerning this clone itself: Its antigen is as yet unknown.

This specimen was unsorted PBMCs, taken more than 6 years after starting antiretroviral therapy. The chain has TRBV5-6 and TRBJ1-2, with TRBD1 identical over 9 bases. This TCR came from a man aged 30 to 39 with HIV. This CDR3 is CASSFWDREEGYTF. The CDR3 DNA reads TGTGCCAGCAGCTTTTGGGACAGGGAAGAAGGCTACACCTTC.